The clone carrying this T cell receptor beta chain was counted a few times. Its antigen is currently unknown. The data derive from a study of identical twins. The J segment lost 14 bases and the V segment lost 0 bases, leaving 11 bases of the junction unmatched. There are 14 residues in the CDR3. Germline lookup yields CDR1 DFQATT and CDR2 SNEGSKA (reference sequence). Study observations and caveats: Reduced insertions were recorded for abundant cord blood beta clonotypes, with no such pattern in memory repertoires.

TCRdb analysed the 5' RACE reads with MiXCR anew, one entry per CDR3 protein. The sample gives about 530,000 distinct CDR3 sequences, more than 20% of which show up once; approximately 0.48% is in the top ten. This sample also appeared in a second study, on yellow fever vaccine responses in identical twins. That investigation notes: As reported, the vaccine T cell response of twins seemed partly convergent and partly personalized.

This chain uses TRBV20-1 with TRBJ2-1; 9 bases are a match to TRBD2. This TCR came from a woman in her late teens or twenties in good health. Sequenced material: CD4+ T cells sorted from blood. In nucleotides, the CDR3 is TGCAGTGCTAGAGATGAGAAGACCGGCGGGAGGGAGTTCTTC. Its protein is CSARDEKTGGREFF.